This TCR beta chain was sequenced in a study of long-term antiretroviral therapy in people with HIV. Notes on this clone: Antigen: not known.

V gave up 2 bases and J gave up 4 bases, with 11 bases separating them. The CDR3 has 14 residues. Germline V CDR1 and CDR2: LNHNV, YYDKDF (reference sequence). Points from the study as a whole: Dominance of pre-ART expanded clones persisted, fluctuating and often declining after ART. Collection of the blood, which took place between about 2003 and 2018, possibly occurred under older ART regimens.

immunoSEQ v3.0 was run at survey level. Assay used: immunoSEQ multiplex PCR; TCRdb lists only in-frame clones, some missing. The table lists about 43,000 clones, around 86% of them singletons, with around 5.4% in the top ten. This TCR was sampled from a woman aged 45-59 years with HIV. The chain couples TRBV15 to TRBJ1-1, with D tentatively TRBD1 (6 bases). Material: unsorted PBMCs, obtained 0.1 years before starting antiretroviral therapy. CDR3 sequence: CATSRPPRGTEAFF. Written as DNA, the CDR3 is TGTGCCACCAGCAGACCACCCAGGGGCACTGAAGCTTTCTTT. Variable domain in full (rest from reference TRBV15 and TRBJ1-1): DAMVIQNPRYQVTQFGKPVTLSCSQTLNHNVMYWYQQKSSQAPKLLFHYYDKDFNNEADTPDNFQSRRPNTSFCFLDIRSPGLGDTAMYLCATSRPPRGTEAFFGQGTRLTVV.